Sequencing of this TCR beta chain was carried out in a study of CXCR3-negative and CXCR3-positive naive CD8 T cells. CDR3 length: 13 amino acids. Germline values: CDR1 SGHTA, CDR2 FQGNSA. CD45RO-CCR7+CD27+CD95- marked naive CD8+ T cells. A word on this clonotype: The antigen is not known.

UMI-labeled 5' RACE TRB cDNA libraries were prepared from the cells. Reprocessing the 5' RACE reads, TCRdb reports a single entry for every CDR3 protein and omits DNA. Its table lists 50,000 to 70,000 distinct CDR3 sequences. Whole-study results and caveats: TRBV-TRBJ usage matched between naive CXCR3-negative and CXCR3-positive cells but not between memory cells. Much lower diversity was found in memory CD8+ cells, while both naive subsets had comparably high diversity. CXCR3-positive naive cells had TRB CDR3s that were more hydrophobic than CXCR3-negative naive cells had.

This TCR was sampled from a human donor in good health. Some clones in this sample may be carry-over from other donors' samples. J is TRBJ2-7 and V is TRBV7-2. Sequencing was carried out using naive CXCR3+ CD8+ T cells from blood. This sample's subset: CD45RO-CCR7+CD27+CD95- naive CD8+ T cells expressing CXCR3 (TNR3+). The CDR3 loop reads CASSLEEYYEQYF. Combining the CDR3 with reference TRBV7-2 and TRBJ2-7 gives the whole variable domain GAGVSQSPSNKVTEKGKDVELRCDPISGHTALYWYRQSLGQGLEFLIYFQGNSAPDKSGLPSDRFSAERTGGSVSTLTIQRTQQEDSAVYLCASSLEEYYEQYFGPGTRLTVT.